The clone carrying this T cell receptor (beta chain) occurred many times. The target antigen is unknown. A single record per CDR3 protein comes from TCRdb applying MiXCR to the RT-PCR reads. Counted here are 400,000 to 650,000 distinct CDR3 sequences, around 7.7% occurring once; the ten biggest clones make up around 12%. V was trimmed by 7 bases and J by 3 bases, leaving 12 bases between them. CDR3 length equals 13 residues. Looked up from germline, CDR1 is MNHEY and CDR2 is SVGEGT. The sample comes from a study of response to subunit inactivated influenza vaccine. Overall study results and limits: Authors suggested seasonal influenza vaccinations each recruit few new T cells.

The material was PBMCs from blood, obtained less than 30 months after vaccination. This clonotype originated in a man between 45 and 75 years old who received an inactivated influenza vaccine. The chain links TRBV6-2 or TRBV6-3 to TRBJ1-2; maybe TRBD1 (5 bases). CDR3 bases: TGTGCCAGCACGCCCACAGGCTACTATGGCTACACCTTC. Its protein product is CASTPTGYYGYTF.